The clone carrying this T cell receptor beta chain was found a few times. As handled by the study authors: ImmunoSEQ supplied junction-only sequences lacking quality scores, so filtering was different. Sequencing used immunoSEQ multiplex PCR; TCRdb keeps in-frame clones, though not all of them. The V and J calls and the clone size are those of that table, but D and trimming were determined from the DNA. The sample carries fewer than 600,000 clones, 70% to 80% recorded once. Germline lookup yields CDR1 MDHEN and CDR2 SYDVKM. With 5 bases removed from V and 4 bases from J, the gap between germline ends came to 19 bases. The CDR3 is 16 amino acids. This sample stems from a study of shared clonotypes between healthy human individuals.

Material: PBMCs. This TCR came from a woman in her thirties or forties in good health. Some clones in this sample may be carry-over from other donors' samples. The chain couples TRBV28 to TRBJ2-3; TRBD1 or TRBD2 may be the D gene (5 bases each). CDR3 bases: TGTGCCAGCAGTCCGTTGGGGCGGGCGGGCGCAGATACGCAGTATTTT. As protein: CASSPLGRAGADTQYF.